This T cell receptor (beta chain) derives from a study of T cells in Graves' hyperthyroidism and ophthalmopathy. There are a few counts of this clonotype. This CDR3 comprises 16 residues. The germline V and J ends were trimmed by 3 bases and 7 bases, with 18 bases remaining between them. The germline V gene encodes CDR1 MNHEY and CDR2 SMNVEV (reference sequence). RNA transcripts gave rise to amplified TCR beta CDR3 regions. The HTBI primer set served for first-round RT-PCR of the TCR CDR3. TCRdb reanalysed the multiplex PCR reads using MiXCR and keeps one entry per CDR3 protein. The repertoire holds around 350,000 distinct CDR3 sequences, with about 15% as singletons.

The chain has TRBV27 and TRBJ1-4; D remains unclear. Sequenced: blood. The source of this sequence is a woman aged 60 to 75 with Graves' ophthalmopathy. Here the CDR3 reads CASSLFAGIVGEKLFF. The CDR3 DNA reads TGTGCCAGCAGTTTGTTCGCGGGGATCGTCGGTGAAAAACTGTTTTTT. Full variable domain (remainder filled in from reference TRBV27 and TRBJ1-4): EAQVTQNPRYLITVTGKKLTVTCSQNMNHEYMSWYRQDPGLGLRQIYYSMNVEVTDKGDVPEGYKVSRKEKRNFPLILESPSPNQTSLYFCASSLFAGIVGEKLFFGSGTQLSVL.